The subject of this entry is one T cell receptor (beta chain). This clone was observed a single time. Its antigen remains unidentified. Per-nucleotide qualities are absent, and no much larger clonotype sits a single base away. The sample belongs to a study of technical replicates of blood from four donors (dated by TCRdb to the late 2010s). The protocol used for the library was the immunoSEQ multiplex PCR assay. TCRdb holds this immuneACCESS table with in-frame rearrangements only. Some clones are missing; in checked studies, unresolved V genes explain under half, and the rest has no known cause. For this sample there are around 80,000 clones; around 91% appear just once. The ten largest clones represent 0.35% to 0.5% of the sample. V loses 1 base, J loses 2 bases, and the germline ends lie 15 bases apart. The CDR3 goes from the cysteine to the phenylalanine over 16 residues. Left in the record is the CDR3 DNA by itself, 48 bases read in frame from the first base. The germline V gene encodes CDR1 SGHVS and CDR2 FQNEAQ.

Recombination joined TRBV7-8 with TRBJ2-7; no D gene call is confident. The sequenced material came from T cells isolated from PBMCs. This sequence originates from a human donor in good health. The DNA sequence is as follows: TGTGCCAGCAGCTTAGTATCGGCGGCCTGGGCCTACGAGCAGTACTTC. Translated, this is CASSLVSAAWAYEQYF.